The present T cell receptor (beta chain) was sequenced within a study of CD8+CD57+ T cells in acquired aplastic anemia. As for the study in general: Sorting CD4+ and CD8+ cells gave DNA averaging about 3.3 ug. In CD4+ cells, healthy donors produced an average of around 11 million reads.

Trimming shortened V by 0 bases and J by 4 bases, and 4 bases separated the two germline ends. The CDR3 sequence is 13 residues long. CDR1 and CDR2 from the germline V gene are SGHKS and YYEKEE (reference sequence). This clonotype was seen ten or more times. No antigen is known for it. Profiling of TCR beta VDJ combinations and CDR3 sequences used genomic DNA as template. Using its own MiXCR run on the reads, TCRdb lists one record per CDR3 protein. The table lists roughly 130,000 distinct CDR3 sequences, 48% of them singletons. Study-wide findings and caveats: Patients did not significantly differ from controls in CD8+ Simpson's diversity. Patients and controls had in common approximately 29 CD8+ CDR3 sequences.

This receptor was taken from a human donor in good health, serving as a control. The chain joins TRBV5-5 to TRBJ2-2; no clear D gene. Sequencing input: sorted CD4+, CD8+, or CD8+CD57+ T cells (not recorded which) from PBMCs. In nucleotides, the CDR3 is TGTGCCAGCAGCTTGGCATTCACCGGGGAGCTGTTTTTT. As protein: CASSLAFTGELFF.